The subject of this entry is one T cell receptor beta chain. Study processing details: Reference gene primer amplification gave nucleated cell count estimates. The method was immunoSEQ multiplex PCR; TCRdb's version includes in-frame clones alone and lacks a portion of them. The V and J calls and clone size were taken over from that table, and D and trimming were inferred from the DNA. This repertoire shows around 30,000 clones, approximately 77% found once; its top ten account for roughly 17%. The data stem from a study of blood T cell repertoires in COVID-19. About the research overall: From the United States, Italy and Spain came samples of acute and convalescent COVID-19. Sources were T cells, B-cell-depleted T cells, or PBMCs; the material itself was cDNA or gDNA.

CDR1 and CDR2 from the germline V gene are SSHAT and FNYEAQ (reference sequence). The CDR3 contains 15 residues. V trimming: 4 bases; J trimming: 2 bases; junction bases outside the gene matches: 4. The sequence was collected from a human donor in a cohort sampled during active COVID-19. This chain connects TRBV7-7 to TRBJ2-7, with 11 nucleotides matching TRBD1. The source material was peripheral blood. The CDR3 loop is CASSSGQGAPYEQYF. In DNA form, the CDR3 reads TGTGCCAGCAGCTCCGGACAGGGGGCCCCCTACGAGCAGTACTTC.